This is a list of T cell receptor beta chains from one sample in a study of T cell responses to AZD1222 COVID-19 vaccine. This table comes from immunoSEQ multiplex PCR, and its TCRdb copy is limited to in-frame clones, with some not included. The table records 150,000 to 200,000 clones, about 92% of them present only once. The sequencing used peripheral blood, collected on day 0 of AZD1222 vaccination. The receptors here all came from an adult in good health. Each CDR3 is given with its conserved first and last residue. Each record gives: CDR3 protein, CDR3 DNA, D gene, clone size, V gene, J gene. A D gene is named only where the DNA matches it firmly. Not all rows give a size; the values are once, few, many and, for expanded clones, a class.

CASSLDGGSHTGELFF	TGCGCCAGCAGCTTGGATGGTGGTTCTCACACCGGGGAGCTGTTTTTT	.	.	TRBV5-1	TRBJ2-2
CASSLEGRGANVLTF	TGTGCCAGCAGCCTTGAGGGGCGAGGGGCCAACGTCCTGACTTTC	.	.	TRBV3-1/TRBV3-2	TRBJ2-6
CSVNYLDEKLFF	TGCAGCGTTAACTACCTAGATGAAAAACTGTTTTTT	.	few	TRBV29-1	TRBJ1-4
CASSLGDARTYEQYF	TGTGCCAGCAGCTTAGGGGACGCGAGGACCTACGAGCAGTACTTC	.	.	TRBV7-2	TRBJ2-7
CASRVVGYTGELFF	TGTGCCAGCAGGGTGGTGGGCTACACCGGGGAGCTGTTTTTT	.	.	TRBV2	TRBJ2-2
CASSKCGRGYSNQPQHF	TGTGCCAGCAGCAAGTGCGGCCGGGGCTATAGCAATCAGCCCCAGCATTTT	.	few	TRBV21-1	TRBJ1-5
CASSPGSGRQNEQYF	TGTGCCAGCTCACCAGGTAGCGGGAGACAAAACGAGCAGTACTTC	TRBD2	.	TRBV18	TRBJ2-7
CAWEGLAGSTGELFF	TGTGCCTGGGAGGGACTAGCGGGTAGCACCGGGGAGCTGTTTTTT	TRBD2	.	TRBV30	TRBJ2-2
CASSQGTVKVWELFF	TGTGCCAGCAGCCAAGGGACTGTCAAGGTCTGGGAGCTGTTTTTT	.	.	TRBV3-1/TRBV3-2	TRBJ2-2
CASSTSGGSSYEQYF	TGTGCCAGCAGCACCAGCGGGGGCTCATCCTACGAGCAGTACTTC	TRBD2	.	TRBV11-2	TRBJ2-7
CAISEDIGAYQPQHF	TGTGCCATCAGTGAGGATATAGGGGCATATCAGCCCCAGCATTTT	.	.	TRBV10-3	TRBJ1-5
CASSEAGNGYTF	TGTGCCAGCAGTGAAGCTGGAAACGGCTACACCTTC	.	.	TRBV27	TRBJ1-2
CASSLQGRNSPLHF	TGTGCCAGCAGTTTACAGGGAAGGAATTCACCCCTCCACTTT	.	.	TRBV27	TRBJ1-6
CASSVGEGLAGDEQYF	TGTGCCAGCAGCGTAGGAGAGGGACTAGCGGGAGACGAGCAGTACTTC	TRBD2	.	TRBV9	TRBJ2-7
CASSPYRDRGSGTEAFF	TGTGCCAGCTCACCGTACCGGGACAGGGGTTCGGGAACTGAAGCTTTCTTT	TRBD1	once	TRBV18	TRBJ1-1
CAITPGLARNEQFF	TGTGCCATCACCCCTGGACTAGCTCGAAATGAGCAGTTCTTC	TRBD2	.	TRBV10-3	TRBJ2-1
CATSDGQGETQYF	TGTGCCACCAGTGATGGACAGGGGGAGACCCAGTACTTC	TRBD1	.	TRBV24-1	TRBJ2-5
CASSYSVEGSGNTIYF	TGTGCCAGCAGTTACTCCGTTGAAGGGTCCGGAAACACCATATATTTT	.	.	TRBV6-5	TRBJ1-3
CSGGDGNTIYF	TGCAGCGGGGGAGATGGAAACACCATATATTTT	.	.	TRBV29-1	TRBJ1-3
CASSPQGIDSPLHF	TGCGCCAGCAGCCCACAGGGAATTGATTCACCCCTCCACTTT	.	.	TRBV5-1	TRBJ1-6
CASSVRGLAETQYF	TGTGCCAGCAGTGTCAGGGGACTAGCGGAGACCCAGTACTTC	TRBD2	.	TRBV27	TRBJ2-5
CASSYFGTSATDTQYF	TGTGCCAGCAGTTACTTCGGGACTAGCGCAACAGATACGCAGTATTTT	TRBD2	.	TRBV6-2/TRBV6-3	TRBJ2-3
CATSRDPTDTQYF	TGTGCCACCAGCAGAGACCCAACAGATACGCAGTATTTT	.	.	TRBV15	TRBJ2-3
CASSMTVYGYTF	TGTGCCAGCAGCATGACAGTCTATGGCTACACCTTC	.	.	TRBV5-5	TRBJ1-2
CASSFRGTHEQFF	TGTGCCAGCAGCTTTCGAGGGACCCATGAGCAGTTCTTC	.	few	TRBV7-2	TRBJ2-1
CASNNYRLIETQYF	TGTGCCAGCAATAACTACAGACTTATAGAGACCCAGTACTTC	.	.	TRBV6-5	TRBJ2-5
CASRNGLAIHEQYF	TGTGCCAGCAGGAATGGACTAGCAATCCACGAGCAGTACTTC	TRBD2	.	TRBV2	TRBJ2-7
CASSPDRAGGYTF	TGTGCCAGCTCACCCGACAGGGCTGGGGGCTACACCTTC	TRBD1	.	TRBV18	TRBJ1-2
CASSLSRLGSNEQFF	TGTGCCAGCAGCCTCTCCAGACTAGGAAGCAATGAGCAGTTCTTC	.	.	TRBV7-8	TRBJ2-1
CASTRGGGMAGANVLTF	TGTGCCAGCACTCGGGGAGGGGGTATGGCTGGGGCCAACGTCCTGACTTTC	.	.	TRBV2	TRBJ2-6
CASRCPTGVEQYF	TGTGCCAGCAGGTGCCCGACAGGGGTAGAGCAGTACTTC	.	.	TRBV21-1	TRBJ2-7
CATASTHGETQYF	TGTGCCACCGCATCGACACATGGAGAGACCCAGTACTTC	.	.	TRBV6-6	TRBJ2-5
CASSETSGSPLRGYNEQFF	TGCGCCAGCAGCGAAACTAGCGGGAGTCCCCTCAGAGGGTACAATGAGCAGTTCTTC	TRBD2	.	TRBV5-1	TRBJ2-1
CASKTGGARTEAFF	TGTGCCAGCAAGACAGGGGGCGCGAGGACTGAAGCTTTCTTT	TRBD1	.	TRBV2	TRBJ1-1
CASSQNRDSYEQYF	TGTGCCAGCAGCCAAAACAGGGATTCCTACGAGCAGTACTTC	.	.	TRBV14	TRBJ2-7
CASSPDSGNEKLFF	TGTGCCAGCTCACCGGACAGCGGTAATGAAAAACTGTTTTTT	.	once	TRBV18	TRBJ1-4
CSVGPRGGIYGYTF	TGCAGCGTTGGACCCCGGGGGGGGATCTATGGCTACACCTTC	.	.	TRBV29-1	TRBJ1-2
CASRRPGQGVGEQFF	TGTGCCAGCAGAAGACCGGGACAGGGGGTAGGTGAGCAGTTCTTC	TRBD1	.	TRBV11-2	TRBJ2-1
CATTNRQGTEAFF	TGTGCCACCACCAACCGACAGGGAACTGAAGCTTTCTTT	TRBD1	.	TRBV24-1	TRBJ1-1
CASSLSSNPGATEAFF	TGTGCCAGCAGTTTAAGTTCTAATCCGGGGGCCACTGAAGCTTTCTTT	.	.	TRBV27	TRBJ1-1
CASSPRLDRARNYGYTF	TGTGCCAGCAGCCCGCGTCTGGACAGAGCAAGAAACTATGGCTACACCTTC	.	once	TRBV5-5	TRBJ1-2
CASSVGDGTGAYEQYF	TGTGCCAGCAGCGTGGGGGACGGGACGGGAGCCTACGAGCAGTACTTC	.	.	TRBV9	TRBJ2-7
CASSPRGTYEQYF	TGTGCCAGCAGCCCGCGGGGGACCTACGAGCAGTACTTC	TRBD2	.	TRBV11-3	TRBJ2-7
CASSQGQKYGYTF	TGCGCCAGCAGCCAAGGACAGAAGTATGGCTACACCTTC	.	.	TRBV4-1	TRBJ1-2
CASSLAGTKETQYF	TGTGCCAGCAGCTTGGCCGGGACTAAAGAGACCCAGTACTTC	TRBD2	.	TRBV5-4	TRBJ2-5
CASSYQIGGTEAFF	TGCGCCAGCAGCTACCAAATAGGCGGCACTGAAGCTTTCTTT	.	.	TRBV4-3	TRBJ1-1